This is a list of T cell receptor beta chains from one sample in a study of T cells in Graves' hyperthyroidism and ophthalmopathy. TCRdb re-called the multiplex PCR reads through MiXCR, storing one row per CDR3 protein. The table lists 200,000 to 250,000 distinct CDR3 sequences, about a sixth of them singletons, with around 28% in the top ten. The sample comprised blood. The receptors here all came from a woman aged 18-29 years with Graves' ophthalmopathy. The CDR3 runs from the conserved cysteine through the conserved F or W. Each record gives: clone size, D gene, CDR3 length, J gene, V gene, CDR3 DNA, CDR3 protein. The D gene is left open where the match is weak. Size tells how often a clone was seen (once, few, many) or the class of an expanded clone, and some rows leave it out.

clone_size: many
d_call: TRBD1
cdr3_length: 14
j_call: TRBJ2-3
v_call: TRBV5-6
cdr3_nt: TGTGCCAGCAGTGACAGGGATGGCACAGATACGCAGTATTTT
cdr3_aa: CASSDRDGTDTQYF

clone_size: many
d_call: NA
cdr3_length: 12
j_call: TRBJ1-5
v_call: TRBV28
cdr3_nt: TGTGCCAGCAGTCTATCCCCTCAGCCCCAGCATTTT
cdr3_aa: CASSLSPQPQHF

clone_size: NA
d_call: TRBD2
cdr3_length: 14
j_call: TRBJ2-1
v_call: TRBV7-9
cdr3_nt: TGTGCCAGCAGCTTAGGAGGGAGGGTCAATGAGCAGTTCTTC
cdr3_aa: CASSLGGRVNEQFF

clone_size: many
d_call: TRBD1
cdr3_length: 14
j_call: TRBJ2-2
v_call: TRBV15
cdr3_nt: TGTGCCACGGGACAGGGGTGGAACACCGGGGAGCTGTTTTTT
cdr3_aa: CATGQGWNTGELFF

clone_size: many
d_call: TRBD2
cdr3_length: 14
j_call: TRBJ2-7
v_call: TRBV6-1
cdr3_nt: TGTGCCAGCAGTCGCCTAGCGGGACTATACGAGCAGTACTTC
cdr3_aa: CASSRLAGLYEQYF

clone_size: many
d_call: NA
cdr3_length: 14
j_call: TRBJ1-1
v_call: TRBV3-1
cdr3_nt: TGTGCCAGCAGCCAACAGGGTCATGGCACTGAAGCTTTCTTT
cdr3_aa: CASSQQGHGTEAFF

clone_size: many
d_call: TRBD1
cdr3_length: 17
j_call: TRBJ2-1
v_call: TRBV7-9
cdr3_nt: TGTGCCAGCAGCACTCTAGGCCGGGGACAGGTGAACAATGAGCAGTTCTTC
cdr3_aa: CASSTLGRGQVNNEQFF

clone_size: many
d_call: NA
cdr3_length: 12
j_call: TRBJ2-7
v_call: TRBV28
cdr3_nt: TGTGCCAGCAGTTCAATCAGGGACGAGCAGTACTTC
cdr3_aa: CASSSIRDEQYF

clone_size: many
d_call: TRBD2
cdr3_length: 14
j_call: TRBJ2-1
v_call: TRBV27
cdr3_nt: TGTGCCAGCAACTCGGCGGGAGTAGGAGGAGAGCAGTTCTTC
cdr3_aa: CASNSAGVGGEQFF

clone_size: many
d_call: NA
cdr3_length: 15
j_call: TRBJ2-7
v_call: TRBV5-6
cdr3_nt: TGTGCCAGCAGTCAGCGGGACACCGTTTACCGAGAGCAGTACTTC
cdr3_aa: CASSQRDTVYREQYF

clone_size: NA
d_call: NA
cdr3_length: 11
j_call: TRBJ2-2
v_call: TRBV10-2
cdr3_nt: TGCGCCAGCAGTGGGGACGGGGAGCTGTTTTTT
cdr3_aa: CASSGDGELFF

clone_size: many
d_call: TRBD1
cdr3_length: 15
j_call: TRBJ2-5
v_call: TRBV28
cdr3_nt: TGTGCCAGCAGTGAGCCGCGGACAGGGTTAGAGACCCAGTACTTC
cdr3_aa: CASSEPRTGLETQYF

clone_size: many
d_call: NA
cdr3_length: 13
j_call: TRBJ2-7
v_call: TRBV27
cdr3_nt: TGTGCCAGCAGGCAGCAGGGCCTCTACGAGCAGTACTTC
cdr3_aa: CASRQQGLYEQYF

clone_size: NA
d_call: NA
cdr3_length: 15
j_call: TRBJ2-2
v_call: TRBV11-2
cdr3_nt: TGTGCCAGCAGTTTATCCGCGACGACCCCGCAAGAGCTGTTTTTT
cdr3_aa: CASSLSATTPQELFF

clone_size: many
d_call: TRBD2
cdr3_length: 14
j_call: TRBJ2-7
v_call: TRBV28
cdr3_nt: TGTGCCACCCACGGACTAGCGGCCGACTACGAGCAGTACTTC
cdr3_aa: CATHGLAADYEQYF

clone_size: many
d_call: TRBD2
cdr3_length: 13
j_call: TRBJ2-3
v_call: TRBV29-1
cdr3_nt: TGCAGCGTTGCTGGGACTAGCATGGATACGCAGTATTTT
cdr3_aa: CSVAGTSMDTQYF

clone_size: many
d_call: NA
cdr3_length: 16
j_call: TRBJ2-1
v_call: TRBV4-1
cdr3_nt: TGCGCCAGCAGCCAAGTAAGTCAGAGCTCCTACAATGAGCAGTTCTTC
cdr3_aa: CASSQVSQSSYNEQFF

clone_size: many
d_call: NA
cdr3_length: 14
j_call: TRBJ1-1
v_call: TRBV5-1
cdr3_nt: TGCGCCAGCAGCCGGAACGGGGGGAACACTGAAGCTTTCTTT
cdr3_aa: CASSRNGGNTEAFF

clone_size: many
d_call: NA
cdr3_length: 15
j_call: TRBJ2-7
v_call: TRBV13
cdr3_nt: TGTGCCAGCAGCTTAAGTTCTGTCCTCGGCTACGAGCAGTACTTC
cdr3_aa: CASSLSSVLGYEQYF

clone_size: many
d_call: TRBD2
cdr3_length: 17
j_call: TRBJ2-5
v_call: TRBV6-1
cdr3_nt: TGTGCCAGCAGTGAATTAAAGCGGGGGGCTTGGCAAGAGACCCAGTACTTC
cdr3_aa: CASSELKRGAWQETQYF

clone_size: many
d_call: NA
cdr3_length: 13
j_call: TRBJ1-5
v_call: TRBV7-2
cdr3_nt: TGTGCCAGCAGCTTAGCAAATTGGGCGCCCCAGCATTTT
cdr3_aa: CASSLANWAPQHF

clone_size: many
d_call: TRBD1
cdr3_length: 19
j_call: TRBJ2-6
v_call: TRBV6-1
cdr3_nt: TGTGCCAGCAGTGTAGCGCGGGACAGGCTCGTTTCTGGGGCCAACGTCCTGACTTTC
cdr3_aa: CASSVARDRLVSGANVLTF

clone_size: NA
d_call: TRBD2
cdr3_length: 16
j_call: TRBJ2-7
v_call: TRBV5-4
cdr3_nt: TGTGCCAGCAGCTATAAACGACTAGCGGGAGTTCATGAGCAGTACTTC
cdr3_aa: CASSYKRLAGVHEQYF

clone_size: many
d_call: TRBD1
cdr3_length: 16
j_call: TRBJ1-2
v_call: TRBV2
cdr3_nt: TGTGCCAGCAGTGATAGTAAGCGGACAGGGGTTAGGGGCTACACCTTC
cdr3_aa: CASSDSKRTGVRGYTF

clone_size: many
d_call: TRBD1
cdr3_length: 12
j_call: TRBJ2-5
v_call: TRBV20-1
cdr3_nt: TGCAGTGCTTATGACAGGGTGGAGACCCAGTACTTC
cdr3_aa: CSAYDRVETQYF

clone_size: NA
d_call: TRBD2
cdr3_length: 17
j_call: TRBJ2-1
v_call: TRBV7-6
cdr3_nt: TGTGCCAGCAGCTTAGGGGCTAGCGGGAGCATGAACAATGAGCAGTTCTTC
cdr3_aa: CASSLGASGSMNNEQFF

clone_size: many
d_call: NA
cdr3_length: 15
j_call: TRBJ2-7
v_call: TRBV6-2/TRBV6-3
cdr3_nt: TGTGCCAGCAGCTCCCCTCGCGGAGTATTCTACGAGCAGTACTTC
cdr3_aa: CASSSPRGVFYEQYF

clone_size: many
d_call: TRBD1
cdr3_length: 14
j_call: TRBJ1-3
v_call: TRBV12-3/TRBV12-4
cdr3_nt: TGTGCCAGCAGTCTAAGGGGACAGGGAAACACCATATATTTT
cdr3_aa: CASSLRGQGNTIYF

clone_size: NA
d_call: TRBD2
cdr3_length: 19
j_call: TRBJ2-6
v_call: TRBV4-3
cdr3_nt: TGCGCCAGCAGCCAAGATAGGGCTAGCGGGAGATCTGGGGCCAACGTCCTGACTTTC
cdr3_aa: CASSQDRASGRSGANVLTF

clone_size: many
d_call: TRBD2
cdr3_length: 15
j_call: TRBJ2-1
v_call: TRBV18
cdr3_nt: TGTGCCAGCTCAGTGACTAGCGGGTCCTACAATGAGCAGTTCTTC
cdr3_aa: CASSVTSGSYNEQFF

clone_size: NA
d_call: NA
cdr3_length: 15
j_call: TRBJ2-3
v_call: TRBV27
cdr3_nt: TGCGCCGGCAGCCAGGCCCCTAGCGGCACAGATACGCAGTATTTT
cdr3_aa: CAGSQAPSGTDTQYF

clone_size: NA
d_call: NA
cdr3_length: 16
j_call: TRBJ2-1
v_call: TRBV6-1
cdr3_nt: TGTGCCAGCAGTGAGGGTTCTAGCGACGTTTACAATGAGCAGTTCTTC
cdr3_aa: CASSEGSSDVYNEQFF

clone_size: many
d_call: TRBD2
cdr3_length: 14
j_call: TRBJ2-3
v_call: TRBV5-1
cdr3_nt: TGCGCCAGCAGCCCGGGACTAGTTGTAGATACGCAGTATTTT
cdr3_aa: CASSPGLVVDTQYF

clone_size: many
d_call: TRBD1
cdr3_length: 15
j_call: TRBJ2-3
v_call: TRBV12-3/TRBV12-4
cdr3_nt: TGTGCCAGCAGTCCTACAGGGGGACGGCCAGATACGCAGTATTTT
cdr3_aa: CASSPTGGRPDTQYF

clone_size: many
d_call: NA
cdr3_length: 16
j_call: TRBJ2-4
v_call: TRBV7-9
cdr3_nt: TGTGCCAGCAGTAGCGGTGGGGGGGGCCTCAAAAACATTCAGTACTTC
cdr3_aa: CASSSGGGGLKNIQYF

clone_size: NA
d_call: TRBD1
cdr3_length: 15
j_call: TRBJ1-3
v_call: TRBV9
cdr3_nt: TGTGCCAGCAGCGGGGCCGGGACAGAAGGAAACACCATATATTTT
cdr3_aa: CASSGAGTEGNTIYF

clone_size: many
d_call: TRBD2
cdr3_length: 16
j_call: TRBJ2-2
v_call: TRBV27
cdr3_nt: TGTGCCAGCAGTTTATTCGGACTAGCCACCACCGGGGAGCTGTTTTTT
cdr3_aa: CASSLFGLATTGELFF

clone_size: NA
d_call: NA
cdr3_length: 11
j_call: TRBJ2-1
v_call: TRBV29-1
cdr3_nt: TGCAGCGTTCAGGGGCTCGATGAGCAGTTCTTC
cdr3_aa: CSVQGLDEQFF